One and the same sample provided the 16 T cell receptor beta chains below, sequenced in a study of T cell repertoires in cytomegalovirus infection. What these receptors recognize is not known. TCRdb reprocessed the reads with MiXCR, giving one entry per CDR3 protein. Among 380,000 or so distinct CDR3 sequences, roughly a third were seen once, and the ten largest hold approximately 12%. The material was cultured PBMCs, obtained from culture after CMV antigen stimulation. The receptors here all came from a human donor in good health (CMV status not recorded). Some clones in this sample may be carry-over from other donors' samples.

This clonotype turned up a few times. The J gene is TRBJ2-1, the V gene TRBV11-2; TRBD2 agrees at 8 bases. The V gene end was trimmed by 5 bases and the J gene end by 3 bases; junction bases not matched to a gene: 9. The CDR3 has 16 amino acids. Germline CDR1 and CDR2: SGHAT and FQNNGV. The CDR3 spells CASSLTGGPLYNEQFF. Written as DNA, the CDR3 is TGTGCCAGCAGCCTCACGGGAGGGCCGCTCTACAATGAGCAGTTCTTC.

In its sample, this clonotype was seen a few times. The chain's CDR3 is CASSLFDGGTQHF. CDR3 sequence (DNA): TGTGCCAGCAGTTTATTTGATGGGGGGACCCAGCATTTT. The V call is TRBV27, the J call TRBJ1-5; tentative D call: TRBD1 (5 bases). This CDR3 has 13 residues. Germline V gene lookup returns CDR1 MNHEY and CDR2 SMNVEV (reference sequence). Trimming took off 1 base at V and 11 bases at J, with 12 bases between the two ends.

This clonotype was counted a few times. The chain is built from TRBV7-2 and TRBJ1-1, with TRBD1 identical over 7 bases. Germline CDR1 is SGHTA and CDR2 is FQGNSA. The V gene end was trimmed by 2 bases and the J gene end by 6 bases; junction bases not matched to a gene: 6. The CDR3 consists of 14 residues. CDR3 coding DNA: TGTGCCAGCAGCTTAAGGGGGCTAGGGCCTGAAGCTTTCTTT. Its protein is CASSLRGLGPEAFF. The full variable domain, its missing parts supplied by reference TRBV7-2 and TRBJ1-1, is GAGVSQSPSNKVTEKGKDVELRCDPISGHTALYWYRQSLGQGLEFLIYFQGNSAPDKSGLPSDRFSAERTGGSVSTLTIQRTQQEDSAVYLCASSLRGLGPEAFFGQGTRLTVV.

CDR3 bases: TGTGCCAGCAGCTTAGTTCACAGGGTCCTCTACAATGAGCAGTTCTTC. Its protein is CASSLVHRVLYNEQFF. The V call is TRBV11-2, the J call TRBJ2-1, with D possibly matching TRBD1 (6 bases). With 1 base removed from V and 3 bases from J, the gap between germline ends came to 13 bases. Per germline, CDR1 SGHAT and CDR2 FQNNGV. CDR3 length: 16 amino acids. The variable domain in full, completed from reference TRBV11-2 and TRBJ2-1, reads EAGVAQSPRYKIIEKRQSVAFWCNPISGHATLYWYQQILGQGPKLLIQFQNNGVVDDSQLPKDRFSAERLKGVDSTLKIQPAKLEDSAVYLCASSLVHRVLYNEQFFGPGTRLTVL.

The chain carries TRBV7-2 and TRBJ1-2; 8 positions match TRBD1. Germline V gene lookup returns CDR1 SGHTA and CDR2 FQGNSA. The CDR3 sequence is 14 residues long. The V and J ends lost 6 bases and 2 bases, in that order; junction bases with no gene match: 5. In DNA, the CDR3 is TGTGCCAGCAGGGGTACAGGGGGAAACTATGGCTACACCTTC. Encoded protein: CASRGTGGNYGYTF.

This clonotype was seen a few times. This chain joins TRBV6-1 and TRBJ1-2; TRBD1 is a possible D gene (5 bases). The CDR3 is 10 amino acids. Trimming removed 6 bases from V and 7 bases from J, with 6 bases in between. Germline values: CDR1 MNHNS, CDR2 SASEGT. The CDR3 protein is CASSRVGYTF. The CDR3 DNA is TGTGCCAGCAGCAGGGTTGGCTACACCTTC.

A few counts support this clonotype. The chain is built from TRBV9 and TRBJ2-1; 8 bases align to TRBD2. The CDR3 covers 13 residues. The J segment lost 6 bases and the V segment lost 4 bases, leaving 3 bases of the junction unmatched. Germline CDR1 SGDLS, CDR2 YYNGEE. DNA of the CDR3: TGTGCCAGCAGCTCTAGCGGGTTCAATGAGCAGTTCTTC. Amino acid sequence: CASSSSGFNEQFF.

V gene TRBV7-8 combines with J gene TRBJ2-7, with 8 positions matching TRBD2. The V segment lost 2 bases and the J segment 2 bases; nucleotides outside the gene matches: 2. CDR3 size: 14 residues. The germline V gene has CDR1 SGHVS and CDR2 FQNEAQ. Here the CDR3 DNA reads TGTGCCAGCAGCTTAACTAGCGGTACCTACGAGCAGTACGTC. It specifies CASSLTSGTYEQYV.

The CDR3: CASSQDGIPSGNTIYF. Written as DNA, the CDR3 is TGTGCCAGCAGTCAAGATGGGATCCCCTCTGGAAACACCATATATTTT. The gene calls are TRBV6-1 and TRBJ1-3; D is unresolved. Germline loops: CDR1 MNHNS, CDR2 SASEGT. Trimming took off 5 bases at V and 0 bases at J, with 14 bases between the two ends. The CDR3 consists of 16 residues.

This clonotype showed up just a few times. The chain employs TRBV6-4 and TRBJ2-3; no reliable D call. From germline, CDR1 is MRHNA and CDR2 SNTAGT. The CDR3 extends over 14 amino acids. Deletions cut 3 bases from V and 5 bases from J, with 12 bases between. CDR3 nucleotides: TGTGCCAGCAGTGAAGGACCCGAGGTAGATACGCAGTATTTT. Its protein is CASSEGPEVDTQYF.

This clonotype was counted between two and nine times. CDR3 in DNA: TGTGCCAGCAGCTTAGCGCAAGCGGGAGGGTTCACAGATACGCAGTATTTT. Residues: CASSLAQAGGFTDTQYF. The V and J genes are TRBV7-9 and TRBJ2-3; the match to TRBD2 covers 10 bases. Germline V gives CDR1 SEHNR, CDR2 FQNEAQ (reference sequence). V was pared by 0 bases and J by 2 bases, with 5 bases of the junction left unmatched. CDR3 length: 17 residues. The whole variable domain, filled in from reference TRBV7-9 and TRBJ2-3, reads DTGVSQNPRHKITKRGQNVTFRCDPISEHNRLYWYRQTLGQGPEFLTYFQNEAQLEKSRLLSDRFSAERPKGSFSTLEIQRTEQGDSAMYLCASSLAQAGGFTDTQYFGPGTRLTVL.

This chain uses TRBV6-6 with TRBJ2-4; D is unclear. CDR1 MNHNY and CDR2 SVGAGI come from the germline V gene (reference sequence). V lost 2 bases, J lost 7 bases, and 9 bases lay in between. The CDR3 is 13 residues long. DNA for the CDR3: TGTGCCAGCAGTTACCTTCATGGGAACATTCAGTACTTC. Amino acid sequence: CASSYLHGNIQYF.

The count of this clonotype is one. The gene calls are TRBV9 and TRBJ2-2; the D gene is possibly TRBD2 (5 bases). With 2 bases removed from V and 3 bases from J, the gap between germline ends came to 8 bases. Germline V gene lookup returns CDR1 SGDLS and CDR2 YYNGEE. This CDR3 is 14 amino acids long. CDR3 in amino acids: CASSVPGDTGELFF. Written as DNA, the CDR3 is TGTGCCAGCAGCGTCCCCGGGGACACCGGGGAGCTGTTTTTT. Full variable domain (missing parts from reference TRBV9 and TRBJ2-2): DSGVTQTPKHLITATGQRVTLRCSPRSGDLSVYWYQQSLDQGLQFLIQYYNGEERAKGNILERFSAQQFPDLHSELNLSSLELGDSALYFCASSVPGDTGELFFGEGSRLTVL.

V and J are TRBV6-2 or TRBV6-3 and TRBJ2-5; 8 nucleotides align to TRBD1. V was clipped by 2 bases and J by 5 bases; unmatched bases: 10. Germline values: CDR1 MNHEY, CDR2 SVGEGT. This CDR3 has 16 residues. The CDR3 coding sequence is TGTGCCAGCAGTTACGGCCGGACAGGGTCGAGGGAGACCCAGTACTTC. Translated, it gives CASSYGRTGSRETQYF.

This clonotype came up a few times. The chain recombines TRBV7-9 with TRBJ2-7, with D tentatively TRBD1 (6 bases). CDR3 length equals 17 residues. CDR1 SEHNR and CDR2 FQNEAQ come from the germline V gene (reference sequence). Trimming pared 5 bases from V and 4 bases from J, leaving 24 bases between. The CDR3 nucleotides read TGTGCCAGCAGCAACTACAGGGCTATGGGGTTTGGTTACGAGCAGTACTTC. This sequence encodes CASSNYRAMGFGYEQYF.

The gene calls are TRBV6-2 or TRBV6-3 and TRBJ2-7; D is unclear. The V and J ends lost 3 bases and 0 bases respectively, with 9 bases between them. The CDR3 contains 14 residues. Germline V gene lookup returns CDR1 MNHEY and CDR2 SVGEGT. The CDR3 DNA sequence: TGTGCCAGCAGTTATGACGTGAGCTCCTACGAGCAGTACTTC. This codes for CASSYDVSSYEQYF.